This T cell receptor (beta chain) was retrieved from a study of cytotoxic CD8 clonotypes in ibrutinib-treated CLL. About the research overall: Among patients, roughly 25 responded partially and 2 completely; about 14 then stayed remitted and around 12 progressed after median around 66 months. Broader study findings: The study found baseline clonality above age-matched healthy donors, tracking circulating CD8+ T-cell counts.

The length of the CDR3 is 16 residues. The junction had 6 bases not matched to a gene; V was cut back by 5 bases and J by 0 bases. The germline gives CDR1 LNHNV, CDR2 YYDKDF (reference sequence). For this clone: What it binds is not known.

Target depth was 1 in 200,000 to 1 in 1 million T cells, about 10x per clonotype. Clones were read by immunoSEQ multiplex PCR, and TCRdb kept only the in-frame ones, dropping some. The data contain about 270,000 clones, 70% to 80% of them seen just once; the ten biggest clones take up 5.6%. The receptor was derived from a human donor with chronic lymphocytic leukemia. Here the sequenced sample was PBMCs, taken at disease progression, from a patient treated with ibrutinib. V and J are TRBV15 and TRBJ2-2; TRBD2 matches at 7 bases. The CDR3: CATSVGRGANTGELFF. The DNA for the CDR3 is TGTGCCACCAGCGTGGGGAGGGGAGCGAACACCGGGGAGCTGTTTTTT.